This T cell receptor beta chain appears in the sequencing data of a study of blood T cell repertoires in COVID-19. The assay was immunoSEQ multiplex PCR, and TCRdb's table has in-frame clones only and misses some. The sample includes roughly 200,000 clones, 85% of them seen just once. This clone was observed a few times. Germline CDR1 and CDR2: MNHEY and SVGAGI. Trimming took 6 bases from V and 2 from J; bases not matched to a gene: 0. This CDR3 is 14 amino acids long. This chain joins TRBV6-5 and TRBJ2-1; 11 bases match TRBD2. This clonotype was obtained from a person aged 65 to 85 with COVID-19, enrolled during active disease. Sequenced sample: peripheral blood. CDR3 amino acids: CASRTSGAYNEQFF. In DNA, the CDR3 is TGTGCCAGCAGGACTAGCGGGGCCTACAATGAGCAGTTCTTC.